Shown below are 3 T cell receptor beta chains from a single sample sequenced in a study of circulating CD8 cells and anti-PD-1 response in melanoma. Each library started from roughly 16 ng of total RNA using the QIAseq Immune Repertoire TCR panel. TCRdb passed the reads through MiXCR, listing each CDR3 protein once. The sample has several hundred distinct CDR3 sequences, approximately 6.5% seen once. From live CD3+CD8+TCRalphabeta+ cells, four PD-1 and/or TIGIT subsets were sorted. Sample: CD8+ T cells from PBMCs, taken at baseline or after one month of anti-PD-1 therapy (not recorded which). The source is a human donor with melanoma.

This clonotype came up a few times. The chain uses TRBV19 and TRBJ1-1, with D possibly matching TRBD1 (5 bases). The CDR3 totals 13 residues. The V gene's germline CDR1 is LNHDA and CDR2 SQIVND (reference sequence). V lost 6 bases and J lost 5, with 13 bases in between. Here the CDR3 DNA reads TGTGCCAGTAGGACACAGGATGGAACTGAAGCTTTCTTT. Amino acid sequence: CASRTQDGTEAFF.

By share, this clonotype counts as large. The V call is TRBV29-1, the J call TRBJ2-7; 8 nucleotides agree with TRBD2. This CDR3 is 13 amino acids long. Germline lookup yields CDR1 SQVTM and CDR2 ANQGSEA. The trim removed 3 bases at V and 5 bases at J, leaving 6 bases unmatched. This chain's CDR3 is CSVESGGFHEQYF. DNA of the CDR3: TGCAGCGTTGAGAGCGGGGGCTTCCACGAGCAGTACTTC.

In this sample, this clonotype is large (0.1 to 1%). The chain is built from TRBV7-9 and TRBJ2-1; 8 bases are shared with TRBD2. With 1 base clipped from V and 11 bases from J, the junction kept 10 bases outside the gene matches. This CDR3 contains 15 residues. The germline CDR1 and CDR2 sequences are SEHNR and FQNEAQ (reference sequence). The CDR3 reads CASSLEGGLAGQQFF. In DNA form, the CDR3 reads TGTGCCAGCAGCTTAGAAGGAGGATTAGCGGGGCAGCAGTTCTTC.